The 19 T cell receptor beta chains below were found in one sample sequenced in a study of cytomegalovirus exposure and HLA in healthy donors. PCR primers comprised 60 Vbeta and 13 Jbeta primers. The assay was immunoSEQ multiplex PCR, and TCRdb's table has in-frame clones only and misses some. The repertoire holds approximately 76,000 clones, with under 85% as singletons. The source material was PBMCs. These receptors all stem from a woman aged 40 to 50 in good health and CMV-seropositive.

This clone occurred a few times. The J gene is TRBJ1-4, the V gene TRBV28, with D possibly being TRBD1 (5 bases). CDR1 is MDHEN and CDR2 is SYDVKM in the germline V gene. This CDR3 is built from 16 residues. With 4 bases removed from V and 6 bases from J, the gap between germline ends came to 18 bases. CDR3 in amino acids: CASSSDSVVWHEKLFF. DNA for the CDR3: TGTGCCAGCAGTTCTGACAGTGTTGTTTGGCATGAAAAACTGTTTTTT. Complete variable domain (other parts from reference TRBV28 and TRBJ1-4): DVKVTQSSRYLVKRTGEKVFLECVQDMDHENMFWYRQDPGLGLRLIYFSYDVKMKEKGDIPEGYSVSREKKERFSLILESASTNQTSMYLCASSSDSVVWHEKLFFGSGTQLSVL.

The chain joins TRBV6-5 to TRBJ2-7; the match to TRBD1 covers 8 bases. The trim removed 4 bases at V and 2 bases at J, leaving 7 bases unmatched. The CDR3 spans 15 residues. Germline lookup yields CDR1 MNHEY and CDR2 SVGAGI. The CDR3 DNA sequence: TGTGCCAGCAGTTTTTGGGACAGGATGACCTACGAGCAGTACTTC. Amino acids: CASSFWDRMTYEQYF.

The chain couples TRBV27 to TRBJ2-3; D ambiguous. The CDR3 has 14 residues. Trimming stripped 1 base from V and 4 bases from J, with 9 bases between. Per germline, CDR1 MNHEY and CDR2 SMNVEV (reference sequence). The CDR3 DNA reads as TGTGCCAGCAGTTTATACGTTGGCCCAGATACGCAGTATTTT. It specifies CASSLYVGPDTQYF.

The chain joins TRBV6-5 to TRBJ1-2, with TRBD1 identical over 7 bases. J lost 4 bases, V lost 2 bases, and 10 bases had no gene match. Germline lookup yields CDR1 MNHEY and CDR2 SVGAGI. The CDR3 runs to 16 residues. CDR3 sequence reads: CASSYTLNRGAYGYTF. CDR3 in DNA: TGTGCCAGCAGTTACACCCTAAACAGGGGCGCCTATGGCTACACCTTC.

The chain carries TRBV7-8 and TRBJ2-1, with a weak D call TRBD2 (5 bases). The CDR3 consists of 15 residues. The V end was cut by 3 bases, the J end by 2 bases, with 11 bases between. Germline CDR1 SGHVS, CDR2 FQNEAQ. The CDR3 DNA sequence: TGTGCCAGCAGCTTCAAGCGGCCCCCCTACAATGAGCAGTTCTTC. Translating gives CASSFKRPPYNEQFF.

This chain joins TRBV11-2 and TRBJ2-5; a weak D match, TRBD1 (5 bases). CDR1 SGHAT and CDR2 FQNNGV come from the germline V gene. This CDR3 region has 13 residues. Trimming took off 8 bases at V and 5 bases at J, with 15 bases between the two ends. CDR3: CASGHGASETQYF. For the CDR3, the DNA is TGTGCCAGCGGCCATGGGGCGTCTGAGACCCAGTACTTC.

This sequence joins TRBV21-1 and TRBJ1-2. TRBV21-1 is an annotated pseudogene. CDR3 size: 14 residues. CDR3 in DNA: TGTGCCAGCAGCAAAGTCCCGGGGGGTTATGGCTACACCTTC. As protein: CASSKVPGGYGYTF.

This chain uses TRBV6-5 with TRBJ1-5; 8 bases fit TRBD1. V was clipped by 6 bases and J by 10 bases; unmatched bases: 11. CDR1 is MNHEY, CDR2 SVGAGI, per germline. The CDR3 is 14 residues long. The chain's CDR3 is CASSRQGQGFPQHF. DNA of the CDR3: TGTGCCAGCAGCCGACAGGGGCAAGGGTTTCCCCAGCATTTT.

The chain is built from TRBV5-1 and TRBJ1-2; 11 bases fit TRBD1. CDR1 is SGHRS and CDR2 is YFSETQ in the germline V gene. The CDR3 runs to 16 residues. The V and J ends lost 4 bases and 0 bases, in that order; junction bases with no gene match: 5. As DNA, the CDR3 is TGCGCCAGCAGCCGCGGACAGGGGGCAGCTAACTATGGCTACACCTTC. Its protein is CASSRGQGAANYGYTF.

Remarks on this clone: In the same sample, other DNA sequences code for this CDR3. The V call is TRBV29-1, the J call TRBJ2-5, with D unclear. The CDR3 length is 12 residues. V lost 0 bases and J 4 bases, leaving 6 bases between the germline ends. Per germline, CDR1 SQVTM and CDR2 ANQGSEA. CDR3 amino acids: CSVEDRGETQYF. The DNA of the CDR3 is TGCAGCGTTGAAGATCGAGGAGAGACCCAGTACTTC.

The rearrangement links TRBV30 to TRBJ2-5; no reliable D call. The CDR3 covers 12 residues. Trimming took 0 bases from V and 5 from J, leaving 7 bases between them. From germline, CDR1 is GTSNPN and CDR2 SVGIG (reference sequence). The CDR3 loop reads CAWSVQPETQYF. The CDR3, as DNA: TGTGCCTGGAGTGTACAACCGGAGACCCAGTACTTC.

The CDR3 DNA sequence: TGTGCCAGCAGCTTGGAACAGGGGGGGGAAAAACTGTTTTTT. Its translation is CASSLEQGGEKLFF. The rearrangement joins TRBV5-6 to TRBJ1-4; 8 bases are shared with TRBD1. Germline CDR1 reads SGHDT; CDR2 reads YYEEEE. The CDR3 has 14 amino acids. The junction had 3 bases not matched to a gene; V was cut back by 0 bases and J by 8 bases.

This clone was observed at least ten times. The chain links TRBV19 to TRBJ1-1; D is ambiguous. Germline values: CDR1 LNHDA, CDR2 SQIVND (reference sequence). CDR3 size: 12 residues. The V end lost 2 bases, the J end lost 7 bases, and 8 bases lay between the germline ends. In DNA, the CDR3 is TGTGCCAGTAGTATATGGGCCGATGAAGCTTTCTTT. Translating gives CASSIWADEAFF.

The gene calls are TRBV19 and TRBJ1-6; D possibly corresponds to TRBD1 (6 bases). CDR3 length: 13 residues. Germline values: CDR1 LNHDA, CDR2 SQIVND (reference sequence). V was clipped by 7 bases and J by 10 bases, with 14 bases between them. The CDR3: CASTPNRESPLHF. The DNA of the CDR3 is TGTGCCAGTACCCCAAACAGGGAATCACCCCTCCACTTT.

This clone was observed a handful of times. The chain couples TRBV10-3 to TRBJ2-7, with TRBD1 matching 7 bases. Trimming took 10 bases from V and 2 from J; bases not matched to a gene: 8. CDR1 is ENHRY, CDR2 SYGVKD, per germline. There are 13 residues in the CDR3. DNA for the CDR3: TGTGCCAGCGCTTCGGGACAGACCTACGAGCAGTACTTC. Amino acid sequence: CASASGQTYEQYF.

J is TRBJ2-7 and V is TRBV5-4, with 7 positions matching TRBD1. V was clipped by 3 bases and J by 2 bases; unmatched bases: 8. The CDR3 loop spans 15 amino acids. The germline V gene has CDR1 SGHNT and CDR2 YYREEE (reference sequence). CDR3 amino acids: CASSSGVRGTYEQYF. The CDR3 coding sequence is TGTGCCAGCAGCTCTGGAGTCAGGGGGACCTACGAGCAGTACTTC. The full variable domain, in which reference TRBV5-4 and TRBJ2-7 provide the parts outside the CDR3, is ETGVTQSPTHLIKTRGQQVTLRCSSQSGHNTVSWYQQALGQGPQFIFQYYREEENGRGNFPPRFSGLQFPNYSSELNVNALELDDSALYLCASSSGVRGTYEQYFGPGTRLTVT.

CDR3 loop: CASSPPGTETGETQYF. CDR3 nucleotide sequence: TGTGCCAGCAGCCCCCCCGGGACAGAGACGGGAGAGACCCAGTACTTC. The rearrangement joins TRBV6-6 to TRBJ2-5; TRBD1 matches 7 bases. The CDR3 loop spans 16 amino acids. The germline CDR1 and CDR2 sequences are MNHNY and SVGAGI (reference sequence). With 6 bases clipped from V and 4 bases from J, the junction kept 14 bases outside the gene matches.

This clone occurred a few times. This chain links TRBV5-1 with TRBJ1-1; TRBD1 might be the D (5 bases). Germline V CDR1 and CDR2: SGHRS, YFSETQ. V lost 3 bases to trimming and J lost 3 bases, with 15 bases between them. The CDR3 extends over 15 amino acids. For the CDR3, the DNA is TGCGCCAGCAGCTCGCAGGGCCCCTGGGACACTGAAGCTTTCTTT. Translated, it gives CASSSQGPWDTEAFF.

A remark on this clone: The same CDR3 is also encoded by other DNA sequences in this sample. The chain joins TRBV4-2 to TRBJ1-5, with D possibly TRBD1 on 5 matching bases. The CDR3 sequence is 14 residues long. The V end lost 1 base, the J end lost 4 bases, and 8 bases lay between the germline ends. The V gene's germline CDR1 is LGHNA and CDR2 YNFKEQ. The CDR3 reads CASSQVGGNQPQHF. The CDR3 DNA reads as TGTGCCAGCAGCCAAGTGGGGGGGAATCAGCCCCAGCATTTT.